This T cell receptor (beta chain) was recorded in a study of T cells in Graves' hyperthyroidism and ophthalmopathy. Study in general: The authors collected peripheral blood at initial diagnosis, before any treatment.

Ophthalmopathy patients had moderate-to-severe active disease, CAS ≥3, NOSPECS ≥4, and disease duration under 3 months. Exclusion criteria comprised uncontrolled infection, other autoimmune disease, pregnancy or lactation. RNA transcripts gave rise to amplified TCR beta CDR3 regions. During a first-round RT-PCR of the TCR CDR3, the HTBI primer set was used. TCRdb used MiXCR to reprocess the multiplex PCR reads, holding one entry per CDR3 protein. Here the sample spans fewer than 750,000 distinct CDR3 sequences, roughly 15% being singletons. Germline assignment: CDR1 SNHLY and CDR2 FYNNEI. This CDR3 contains 14 residues. The V segment lost 4 bases and the J segment 5 bases; nucleotides outside the gene matches: 7.

This receptor was taken from a woman between 40 and 50 years old with Graves' ophthalmopathy. Sequenced sample: blood. The chain is built from TRBV2 and TRBJ1-1; 7 bases agree with TRBD1. For the CDR3, the DNA is TGTGCCAGCAGTGCGAGCAGGGGGAGAACTGAAGCTTTCTTT. Translated, it gives CASSASRGRTEAFF.